The source of this T cell receptor beta chain is a study of T cell repertoires in cytomegalovirus infection. Study in general: Indications came from public TCR beta signatures; they pointed to CMV infection and to a matching HLA type.

The study, taken as a whole, reports: Cumulative frequency of public TCR beta families picked out carriers of CMV plus the relevant HLA. The ex vivo response showed dominance by HLA-C-restricted CMV-specific TCR beta clonotypes.

Per the germline V gene, CDR1 is DFQATT and CDR2 is SNEGSKA (reference sequence). This CDR3 is 12 amino acids long. Trimming pared 4 bases from V and 2 bases from J, leaving 9 bases between. MiXCR, run by TCRdb on the reads, gives a single entry per CDR3 protein. The data contain 400,000 to 550,000 distinct CDR3 sequences, roughly 12% of them singletons. This clonotype was observed a handful of times. Its specificity is unknown. V usage is TRBV20-1 and J usage is TRBJ2-7; no clear D. Sequencing was done on a sample of PBMCs. The TCR sequence derives from a human donor in good health (CMV status not recorded). Some clones in this sample may be carry-over from other donors' samples. CDR3 loop: CSAKSPTYEQYF. The CDR3 bases are TGCAGTGCTAAGTCACCCACCTACGAGCAGTACTTC.